Below are 15 T cell receptor beta chains sequenced from a single sample in a study of cytomegalovirus exposure and HLA in healthy donors (dated by TCRdb to the late 2010s). Receptor amplification or capture employed the immunoSEQ multiplex PCR assay. For the multiplex PCR, a mixture combining 60 forward primers for TCR Vbeta segments and 13 reverse primers for TCR Jbeta segments was used. TCRdb obtained this table from immuneACCESS and retained in-frame rearrangements with V and J assigned. These tables miss some clones; where compared with another copy, unresolved V genes account for less than half of the shortfall, and the remainder is unexplained. The sample data list 100,000 to 150,000 clones, and 73% of these were observed just once. Around 4.8% of the sample is held by the ten biggest clonotypes. Sample: PBMCs. These receptors were taken from a man aged 55 to 70 in good health and CMV-seropositive.

This clone was seen a few times. The gene calls are TRBV6-5 and TRBJ1-4; a possible D gene is TRBD1 (5 bases). The CDR3 extends over 15 amino acids. Germline V gives CDR1 MNHEY, CDR2 SVGAGI. Trimming removed 4 bases at V and 3 bases at J, with 12 bases between. The CDR3 here is CASSSLVGANEKLFF. The CDR3 coding sequence is TGTGCCAGCAGTTCCCTGGTAGGGGCTAATGAAAAACTGTTTTTT.

In its sample, this clone was seen a few times. This chain uses TRBV11-3 with TRBJ2-1; 9 positions agree with TRBD2. Germline CDR1 and CDR2: SGHNT and YENEEA. The CDR3 is made up of 16 amino acids. V was pared by 5 bases and J by 4 bases, with 9 bases of the junction left unmatched. The CDR3 DNA sequence: TGTGCCAGCAGCCTGTCGGGCGGGGGGGTTTACAATGAGCAGTTCTTC. It specifies CASSLSGGGVYNEQFF.

This chain links TRBV6-5 with TRBJ1-6; D is ambiguous. Trimming pared 2 bases from V and 14 bases from J, leaving 16 bases between. Germline CDR1 and CDR2: MNHEY and SVGAGI. This CDR3 spans 14 amino acids. The CDR3 nucleotides are TGTGCCAGCAGTTACGGCCCCATCCAACTAACCCTCCACTTT. Its translation is CASSYGPIQLTLHF.

This sequence joins TRBV7-9 and TRBJ1-5, with D tentatively TRBD1 (6 bases). The CDR3 length is 13 residues. Trimming cost V 4 bases and J 7 bases, with 11 bases left between them. The germline V gene encodes CDR1 SEHNR and CDR2 FQNEAQ (reference sequence). The CDR3 sequence: CASSSYRDQPQHF. CDR3 nucleotide sequence: TGTGCCAGCAGCTCCTACAGGGACCAGCCCCAGCATTTT.

This clone was recorded a few times. This rearrangement joins TRBV5-1 to TRBJ2-3, with TRBD2 matching over 10 bases. Per the germline V gene, CDR1 is SGHRS and CDR2 is YFSETQ. The CDR3 consists of 16 residues. V shed 5 bases and J 2 bases; nucleotides not matched to a gene: 8. The CDR3, as DNA: TGCGCCAGCAGAACTAGCGGGGTCCCTTCCACAGATACGCAGTATTTT. Its translation: CASRTSGVPSTDTQYF.

The V and J genes are TRBV27 and TRBJ2-1; 7 bases match TRBD2. The CDR3 runs 16 residues. V dropped 4 bases and J dropped 4; count of bases not matched to a gene: 10. Germline values: CDR1 MNHEY, CDR2 SMNVEV (reference sequence). CDR3 DNA: TGTGCCAGCAGTTCTCCCGTGGGAGGGTTATACAATGAGCAGTTCTTC. Protein sequence: CASSSPVGGLYNEQFF.

The chain couples TRBV6-1 to TRBJ1-5; tentative D call: TRBD1 (5 bases). CDR3 length: 14 residues. V was clipped by 8 bases and J by 3 bases, with 14 bases between them. From germline, CDR1 is MNHNS and CDR2 SASEGT. This CDR3 reads CASVQGVDNQPQHF. CDR3 coding DNA: TGTGCCAGCGTTCAAGGGGTCGACAATCAGCCCCAGCATTTT.

The gene calls are TRBV10-3 and TRBJ2-3; D perhaps matches TRBD2 (6 bases). The CDR3 consists of 17 residues. Germline assignment: CDR1 ENHRY and CDR2 SYGVKD. The V end was cut by 7 bases, the J end by 0 bases, with 20 bases between. The DNA for the CDR3 is TGTGCCATCACCGCCGGGGAAGGCGGGGCTAGCACAGATACGCAGTATTTT. Its protein is CAITAGEGGASTDTQYF.

The rearrangement links TRBV15 to TRBJ1-1; D not certain. Trimming left V 0 bases short and J 7 bases short, with 9 bases between. Germline CDR1 and CDR2: LNHNV and YYDKDF (reference sequence). There are 13 residues in the CDR3. The CDR3 DNA follows: TGTGCCACCAGCAGAGATTTGGCCCGTGAAGCTTTCTTT. Translating it yields CATSRDLAREAFF.

This chain connects TRBV7-9 to TRBJ1-1, with D unclear. Trimming took off 2 bases at V and 0 bases at J, with 4 bases between the two ends. This CDR3 is built from 13 residues. From germline, CDR1 is SEHNR and CDR2 FQNEAQ (reference sequence). CDR3 loop: CASSLTLNTEAFF. The CDR3 nucleotides are TGTGCCAGCAGCTTAACTCTGAACACTGAAGCTTTCTTT.

V and J are TRBV27 and TRBJ1-2; D is ambiguous. Germline CDR1 and CDR2: MNHEY and SMNVEV (reference sequence). Deletions cut 5 bases from V and 4 bases from J, with 11 bases between. The CDR3 is 13 residues long. The CDR3 protein is CASSPRGGYGYTF. DNA of the CDR3: TGTGCCAGCAGTCCCCGGGGTGGCTATGGCTACACCTTC.

To note about this clone: This specimen includes other DNA sequences encoding the same CDR3. The rearrangement uses TRBV5-1 and TRBJ1-1, with TRBD1 matching 12 bases. The length of the CDR3 is 15 residues. V lost 4 bases to trimming and J lost 11 bases; unmatched junction nucleotides: 12. Looked up from germline, CDR1 is SGHRS and CDR2 is YFSETQ. The CDR3 region is CASSTGDRGHGEAFF. The DNA for the CDR3 is TGCGCCAGCAGCACTGGGGACAGGGGGCATGGTGAGGCTTTCTTT.

This chain uses TRBV7-9 with TRBJ2-7, with 8 bases aligning to TRBD2. V was pared by 5 bases and J by 7 bases, with 19 bases of the junction left unmatched. The CDR3 loop spans 17 amino acids. Germline CDR1 and CDR2: SEHNR and FQNEAQ (reference sequence). CDR3 sequence: CASSPRGGTVRYVEQYF. CDR3 DNA sequence: TGTGCCAGCAGCCCTCGGGGGGGGACTGTGCGCTACGTTGAGCAGTACTTC.

CDR3 nucleotide sequence: TGCGCCAGCAGTGGGCAGGGGGGCGAGCAGTACTTC. It is translated as CASSGQGGEQYF. The chain employs TRBV10-1 and TRBJ2-7; D is perhaps TRBD1 (7 bases). The CDR3 extends over 12 amino acids. Germline CDR1 reads WNHNN; CDR2 reads SYGVQD (reference sequence). V lost 4 bases to trimming and J lost 6 bases, with 10 bases between them.

CDR3 sequence reads: CASSLPRSPYEQYF. The CDR3, as DNA: TGTGCCAGCAGCTTACCGAGGAGCCCCTACGAGCAGTACTTC. V gene TRBV7-9 combines with J gene TRBJ2-7; D remains unclear. Germline assignment: CDR1 SEHNR and CDR2 FQNEAQ (reference sequence). Trimming removed 2 bases from V and 2 bases from J, with 10 bases in between. There are 14 residues in the CDR3.